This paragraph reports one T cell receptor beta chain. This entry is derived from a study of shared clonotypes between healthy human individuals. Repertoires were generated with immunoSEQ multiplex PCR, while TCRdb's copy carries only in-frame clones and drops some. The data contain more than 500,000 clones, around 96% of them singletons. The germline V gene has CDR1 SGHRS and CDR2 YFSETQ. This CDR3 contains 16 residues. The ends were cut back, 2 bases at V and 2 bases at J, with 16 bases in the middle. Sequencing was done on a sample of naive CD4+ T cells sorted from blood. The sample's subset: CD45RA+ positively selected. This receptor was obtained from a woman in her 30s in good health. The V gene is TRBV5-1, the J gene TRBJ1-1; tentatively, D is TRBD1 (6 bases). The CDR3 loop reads CASSFSGRGPNTEAFF. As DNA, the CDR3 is TGCGCCAGCAGCTTTTCCGGCAGGGGCCCCAACACTGAAGCTTTCTTT.